This TCR beta chain was found in a study of cytomegalovirus exposure and HLA in healthy donors. General observations from the study: Confirmation in vitro established that a few CMV-associated chains were specific for CMV antigens. Listed as cytomegalovirus-associated were 170 or so TCR beta chains.

Germline values: CDR1 ENHRY, CDR2 SYGVKD. The length of the CDR3 is 19 residues. J lost 3 bases, V lost 6 bases, and 16 bases had no gene match. This clone was detected once. The antigen is not known. This table comes from immunoSEQ multiplex PCR, and its TCRdb copy is limited to in-frame clones, with some not included. The sample shows around 260,000 clones, roughly 87% of them seen only once. This clonotype was obtained from a woman aged 25 to 39 in good health and CMV-seronegative. The rearrangement uses TRBV10-3 and TRBJ2-7; 14 positions match TRBD2. The sequenced sample consisted of PBMCs. CDR3 amino acids: CAIRRTVPGLAGENYEQYF. In nucleotides, the CDR3 is TGTGCCATCAGGCGAACCGTCCCGGGACTAGCGGGAGAGAACTACGAGCAGTACTTC.